This entry describes one TCR beta chain. Its cognate antigen is unknown. This sample is part of a study of post-analysis software for immune sequencing data. The study's findings and limits: With TRBV5-6, TRBV5-1 and TRBV20-1 included, 4 or 5 TRBV segments were more frequent in patients than in controls.

CDR3 length: 13 residues. CDR1 SNHLY and CDR2 FYNNEI come from the germline V gene. Trimming pared 5 bases from V and 0 bases from J, leaving 7 bases between. Unique molecular identifiers featured in each of the TCR beta cDNA libraries. TCRdb reprocessed the PCR reads with MiXCR, giving one entry per CDR3 protein. The table shows about half a million distinct CDR3 sequences, with around 36% occurring only once. V and J are TRBV2 and TRBJ2-5; D not certain. Sequenced material: blood. The TCR sequence derives from a girl under 18 with multiple sclerosis. The chain's CDR3 is CASSSNNQETQYF. Written as DNA, the CDR3 is TGTGCCAGCAGTTCGAACAACCAAGAGACCCAGTACTTC.